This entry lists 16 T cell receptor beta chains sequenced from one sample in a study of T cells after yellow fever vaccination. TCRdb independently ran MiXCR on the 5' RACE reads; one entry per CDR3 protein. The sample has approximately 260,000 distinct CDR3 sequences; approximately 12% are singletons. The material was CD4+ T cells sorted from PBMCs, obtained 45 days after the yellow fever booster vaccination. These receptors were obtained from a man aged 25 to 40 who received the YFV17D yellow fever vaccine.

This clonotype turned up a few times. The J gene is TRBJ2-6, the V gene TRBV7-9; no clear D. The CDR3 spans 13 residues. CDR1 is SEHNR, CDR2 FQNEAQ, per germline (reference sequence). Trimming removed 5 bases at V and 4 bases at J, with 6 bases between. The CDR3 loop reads CASSRAGANVLTF. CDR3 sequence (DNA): TGTGCCAGCAGCCGAGCCGGGGCCAACGTCCTGACTTTC.

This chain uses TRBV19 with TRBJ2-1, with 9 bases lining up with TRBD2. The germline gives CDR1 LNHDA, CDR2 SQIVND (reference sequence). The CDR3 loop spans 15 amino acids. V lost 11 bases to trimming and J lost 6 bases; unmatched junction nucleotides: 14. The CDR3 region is CAARSGTSSGNEQFF. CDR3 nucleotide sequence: TGTGCCGCCCGCAGTGGGACTAGCTCAGGCAATGAGCAGTTCTTC.

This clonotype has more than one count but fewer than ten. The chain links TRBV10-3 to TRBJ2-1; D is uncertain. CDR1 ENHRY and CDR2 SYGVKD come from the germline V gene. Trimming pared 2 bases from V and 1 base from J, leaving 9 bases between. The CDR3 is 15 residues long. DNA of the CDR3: TGTGCCATCAGTGAGCCCGTAGGTTCCTACAATGAGCAGTTCTTC. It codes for CAISEPVGSYNEQFF.

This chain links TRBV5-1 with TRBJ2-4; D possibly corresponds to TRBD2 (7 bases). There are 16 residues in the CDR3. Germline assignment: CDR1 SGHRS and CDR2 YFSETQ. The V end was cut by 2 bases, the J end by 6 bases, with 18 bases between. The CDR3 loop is CASSFWGGAEGNIQYF. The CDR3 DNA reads TGCGCCAGCAGCTTTTGGGGGGGCGCGGAGGGAAACATTCAGTACTTC.

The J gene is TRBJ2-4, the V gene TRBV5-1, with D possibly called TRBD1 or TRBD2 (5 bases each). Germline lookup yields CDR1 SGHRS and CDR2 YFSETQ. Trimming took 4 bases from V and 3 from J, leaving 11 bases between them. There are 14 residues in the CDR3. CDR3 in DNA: TGCGCCAGCAGCATGGGGGTCGACAAAAACATTCAGTACTTC. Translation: CASSMGVDKNIQYF.

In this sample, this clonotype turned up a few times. For the CDR3, the DNA is TGTGCCAGCAGTTTAAATGCGGGAGTGTCCTACAATGAGCAGTTCTTC. It specifies CASSLNAGVSYNEQFF. The V and J genes are TRBV28 and TRBJ2-1; the match to TRBD2 covers 7 bases. The germline CDR1 and CDR2 sequences are MDHEN and SYDVKM. The CDR3 covers 16 residues. Germline trimming cut 2 bases from V and 1 base from J; bases unmatched to any gene: 5.

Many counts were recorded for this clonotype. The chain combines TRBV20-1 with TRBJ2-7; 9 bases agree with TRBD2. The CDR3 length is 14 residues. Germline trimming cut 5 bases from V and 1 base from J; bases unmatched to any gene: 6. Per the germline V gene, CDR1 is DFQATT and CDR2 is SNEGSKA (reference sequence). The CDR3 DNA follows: TGCAGTGCTCGTACCCTAGCGGGATCCTACGAGCAGTACTTC. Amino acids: CSARTLAGSYEQYF.

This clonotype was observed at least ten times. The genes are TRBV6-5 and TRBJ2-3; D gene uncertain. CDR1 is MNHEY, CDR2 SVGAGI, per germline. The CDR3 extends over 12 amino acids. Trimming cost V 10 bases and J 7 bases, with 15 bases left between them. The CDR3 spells CATGSRGYTQYF. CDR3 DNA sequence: TGTGCCACCGGTTCTCGTGGGTATACGCAGTATTTT.

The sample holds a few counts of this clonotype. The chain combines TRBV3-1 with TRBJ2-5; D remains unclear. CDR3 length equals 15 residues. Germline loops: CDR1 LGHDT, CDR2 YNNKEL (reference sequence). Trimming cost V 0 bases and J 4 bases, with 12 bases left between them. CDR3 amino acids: CASSQDSRPRETQYF. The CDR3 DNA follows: TGTGCCAGCAGCCAAGATTCGAGGCCTCGAGAGACCCAGTACTTC.

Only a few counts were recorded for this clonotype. The CDR3 is CASTPRLSGGAGNQPQHF. The CDR3 DNA reads as TGTGCCAGCACCCCCCGGCTTTCAGGGGGCGCCGGCAATCAGCCCCAGCATTTT. The rearrangement uses TRBV6-2 or TRBV6-3 and TRBJ1-5; 8 nucleotides align to TRBD1. Germline CDR1 is MNHEY and CDR2 is SVGEGT. The CDR3 is 18 amino acids. The J segment lost 2 bases and the V segment lost 7 bases, leaving 16 bases of the junction unmatched.

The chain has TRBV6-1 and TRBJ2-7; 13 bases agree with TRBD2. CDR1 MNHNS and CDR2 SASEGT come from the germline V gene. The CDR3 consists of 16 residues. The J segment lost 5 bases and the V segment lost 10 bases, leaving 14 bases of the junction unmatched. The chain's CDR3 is CATGGVNGLAGDEQYF. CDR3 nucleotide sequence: TGTGCCACCGGAGGGGTGAATGGACTAGCGGGAGACGAGCAGTACTTC.

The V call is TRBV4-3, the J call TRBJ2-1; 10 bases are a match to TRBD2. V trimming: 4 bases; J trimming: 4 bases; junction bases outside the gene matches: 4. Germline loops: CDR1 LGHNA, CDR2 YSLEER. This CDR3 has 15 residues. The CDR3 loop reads CASSPSGRVYNEQFF. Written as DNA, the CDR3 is TGCGCCAGCAGCCCAAGCGGGAGGGTTTACAATGAGCAGTTCTTC.

The DNA of the CDR3 is TGTGCCAGCAGCTTGCACGGGACTAGCGGACCCAATGAGCAGTTCTTC. Residues: CASSLHGTSGPNEQFF. The chain is built from TRBV5-5 and TRBJ2-1; 11 nucleotides line up with TRBD2. Trimming cost V 1 base and J 6 bases; bases outside gene matches: 6. CDR1 is SGHKS and CDR2 is YYEKEE in the germline V gene (reference sequence). The CDR3 is 16 residues long. Based on the CDR3 plus reference TRBV5-5 and TRBJ2-1, the full variable domain is DAGVTQSPTHLIKTRGQQVTLRCSPISGHKSVSWYQQVLGQGPQFIFQYYEKEERGRGNFPDRFSARQFPNYSSELNVNALLLGDSALYLCASSLHGTSGPNEQFFGPGTRLTVL.

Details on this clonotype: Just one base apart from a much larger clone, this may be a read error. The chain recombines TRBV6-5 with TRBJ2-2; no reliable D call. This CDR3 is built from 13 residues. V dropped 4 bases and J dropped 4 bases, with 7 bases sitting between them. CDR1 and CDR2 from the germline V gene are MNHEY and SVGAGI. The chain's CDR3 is CASSFHRTGELFF. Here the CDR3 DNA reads TGTGCCAGCAGTTTCCATCGCACCGGGGAGCTGTTTTTT.

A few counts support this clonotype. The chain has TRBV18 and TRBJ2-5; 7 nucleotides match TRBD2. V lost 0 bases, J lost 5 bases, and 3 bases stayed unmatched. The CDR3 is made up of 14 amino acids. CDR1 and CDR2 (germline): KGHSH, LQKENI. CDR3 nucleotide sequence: TGTGCCAGCTCACCACCTGAACTAGCGGAGACCCAGTACTTC. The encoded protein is CASSPPELAETQYF.

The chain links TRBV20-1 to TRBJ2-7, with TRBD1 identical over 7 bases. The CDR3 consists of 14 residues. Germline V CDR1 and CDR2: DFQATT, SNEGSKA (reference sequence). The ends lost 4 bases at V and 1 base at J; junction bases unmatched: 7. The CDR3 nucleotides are TGCAGTGCTACCATCAGGGGGAGTTCCTACGAGCAGTACTTC. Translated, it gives CSATIRGSSYEQYF.